The present T cell receptor (beta chain) was sequenced within a study of blood T cell repertoires in COVID-19. Study in general: Samples came from the United States, Italy and Spain, spanning acute and convalescent COVID-19. T cells, B-cell-depleted T cells, or PBMCs provided the cDNA or gDNA that served as material.

The CDR3 covers 13 residues. CDR1 is SGHNT, CDR2 YYREEE, per germline (reference sequence). V lost 1 base, J lost 5 bases, and 8 bases lay in between. Source study methods: How many nucleated cells were present was estimated from reference gene primer amplification. Produced via immunoSEQ multiplex PCR; TCRdb's table is partial and in-frame only. The DNA gave D and trimming, while V, J and clone size come from that table. The sample carries roughly 150,000 clones, just under 85% recorded once. V is TRBV5-4 and J is TRBJ2-3; D uncertain. The sample taken for sequencing was peripheral blood. This sequence originates from a woman older than 75 with COVID-19, enrolled during active disease. The CDR3 reads CASSLSLLDTQYF. DNA of the CDR3: TGTGCCAGCAGCTTGTCCCTATTAGATACGCAGTATTTT.